The rows below give T cell receptor beta chains drawn from one sample of a study of T cells in Graves' hyperthyroidism and ophthalmopathy. TCRdb analysed the multiplex PCR reads with MiXCR anew, one entry per CDR3 protein. The repertoire holds approximately 640,000 distinct CDR3 sequences, with about 18% as singletons. Sequencing used blood. The source of these receptors is a man aged 45-65 years with Graves' hyperthyroidism. CDR3s include the opening cysteine and the closing phenylalanine or tryptophan. The D gene is left open where the match is weak. Size is omitted from some rows. Given values are once, few, many or a class for expanded clones.

j_call d_call v_call clone_size cdr3_aa cdr3_nt
TRBJ1-1 TRBD1 TRBV9 NA CASSATGTGNTEAFF TGTGCCAGCAGCGCAACCGGGACAGGGAACACTGAAGCTTTCTTT
TRBJ1-6 NA TRBV5-6 many CASSLITAEHSPLHF TGTGCCAGCAGCTTGATCACAGCGGAACATTCACCCCTCCACTTT
TRBJ2-7 TRBD1 TRBV2 many CASSLDRANGEQYF TGTGCCAGCAGTCTTGACAGGGCCAACGGGGAGCAGTACTTC
TRBJ2-5 TRBD2 TRBV7-6 many CASSSTSAPGTQYF TGTGCCAGCAGCTCGACTAGCGCCCCAGGGACCCAGTACTTC
TRBJ2-7 TRBD2 TRBV2 few CASRLAGFAEQYF TGTGCCAGCAGATTAGCGGGATTTGCTGAGCAGTACTTC
TRBJ2-1 TRBD1 TRBV20-1 many CSASSRTGASYNEQFF TGCAGTGCTAGCTCAAGGACAGGGGCCTCCTACAATGAGCAGTTCTTC
TRBJ2-7 NA TRBV10-3 many CAISEPAYEQYF TGTGCCATCAGTGAGCCGGCCTACGAGCAGTACTTC
TRBJ2-3 TRBD2 TRBV6-1 NA CVSSEGLAPDTQYF TGTGTCAGCAGTGAAGGACTAGCGCCAGATACGCAGTATTTT
TRBJ1-6 TRBD1 TRBV28 few CASSTGQGNSPLHF TGTGCCAGCAGTACCGGACAGGGTAATTCACCCCTCCACTTT
TRBJ1-5 NA TRBV6-1 few CASSEDTGKPQHF TGTGCCAGCAGTGAAGACACGGGAAAGCCCCAGCATTTT
TRBJ1-3 NA TRBV18 NA CASSPSSSSGNTIYF TGTGCCAGCTCACCGAGCTCCTCCTCTGGAAACACCATATATTTT
TRBJ1-2 TRBD1 TRBV6-1 NA CASSPRDRVPYLGYGYTF TGTGCCAGCAGTCCCCGGGACAGGGTCCCCTACCTTGGATATGGCTACACCTTC
TRBJ2-7 NA TRBV20-1 many CSASRDTVSYEQYF TGCAGTGCTAGCCGGGACACGGTCTCCTACGAGCAGTACTTC
TRBJ2-7 NA TRBV2 many CASSDDGTWSEQYF TGTGCCAGCAGTGACGACGGGACGTGGTCCGAGCAGTACTTC
TRBJ2-3 TRBD1 TRBV6-2/TRBV6-3 many CASTPVDRGTDTQYF TGTGCCAGCACCCCGGTGGACAGGGGCACAGATACGCAGTATTTT
TRBJ1-1 NA TRBV6-1 many CASSEWYRAEDTEAFF TGTGCCAGCAGTGAATGGTACAGGGCGGAGGACACTGAAGCTTTCTTT
TRBJ1-5 NA TRBV2 many CASKGFRNQPQHF TGTGCCAGCAAGGGTTTTCGAAATCAGCCCCAGCATTTT
TRBJ2-1 NA TRBV7-3 few CASSPGVTSYNEQFF TGTGCCAGCAGCCCAGGGGTGACGTCCTACAATGAGCAGTTCTTC
TRBJ1-5 NA TRBV2 many CASHRNTGFGQPQHF TGTGCCAGCCATAGAAATACAGGGTTCGGGCAGCCCCAGCATTTT
TRBJ1-2 TRBD1 TRBV25-1 few CASSGQALDYGYTF TGTGCCAGCTCTGGACAGGCCTTGGACTATGGCTACACCTTC